This TCR beta chain was captured by sequencing in a study of control samples from healthy donors and cancer patients. Repertoires were generated with immunoSEQ multiplex PCR, while TCRdb's copy carries only in-frame clones and drops some. Here the sample spans 45,000 to 60,000 clones, 94% being singletons. The TCR comes from a man between 25 and 39 years old in good health. Sequencing was carried out using blood.

CDR3 loop: CASSEWRTGWQPQHF. As DNA, the CDR3 is TGTGCCAGCAGTGAATGGAGGACAGGGTGGCAGCCCCAGCATTTT. The genes are TRBV6-1 and TRBJ1-5; 8 positions agree with TRBD1. With V trimmed by 2 bases and J by 7 bases, 7 bases remained unmatched. The CDR3 is 15 residues long. In germline, CDR1 is MNHNS, CDR2 SASEGT.